A single sample is the source of the 27 T cell receptor beta chains below, sequenced in a study of shared clonotypes between healthy human individuals. Sequenced by immunoSEQ multiplex PCR; TCRdb stores in-frame clones only, minus some. The table has 2 million to 2.5 million clones, 95% seen once. Sequencing was done on a sample of naive CD4+ T cells sorted from blood. Indicated subset: CD45RA+ positively selected. The origin of the receptors is a man younger than 35 in good health.

The chain recombines TRBV7-8 with TRBJ2-1, with a tentative D call TRBD2 (5 bases). The CDR3 contains 15 residues. V lost 3 bases to trimming and J lost 0 bases, with 9 bases between them. Germline CDR1 SGHVS, CDR2 FQNEAQ. The CDR3 region has the DNA TGTGCCAGCAGCTTGAGCCGGGACTCCTACAATGAGCAGTTCTTC. It translates to CASSLSRDSYNEQFF.

The chain combines TRBV10-3 with TRBJ2-3, with D tentatively TRBD2 (6 bases). Germline values: CDR1 ENHRY, CDR2 SYGVKD. V lost 0 bases to trimming and J lost 2 bases, with 12 bases between them. The CDR3 consists of 16 residues. CDR3 protein: CAISESGGIVTDTQYF. DNA of the CDR3: TGTGCCATCAGTGAGTCAGGAGGGATCGTCACAGATACGCAGTATTTT.

This chain connects TRBV19 to TRBJ1-2; D is unclear. This CDR3 is built from 14 residues. Trimming cost V 9 bases and J 0 bases, with 14 bases left between them. Germline CDR1 LNHDA, CDR2 SQIVND (reference sequence). This chain's CDR3 is CASRLGRPNYGYTF. The CDR3 region has the DNA TGTGCCAGCCGATTGGGGAGACCTAACTATGGCTACACCTTC.

The V gene is TRBV2, the J gene TRBJ1-6; weak D call: TRBD1 (5 bases). Germline V lookup: CDR1 SNHLY, CDR2 FYNNEI. There are 15 residues in the CDR3. Trimming shortened V by 6 bases and J by 3 bases, and 12 bases separated the two germline ends. The CDR3 DNA reads as TGTGCCAGCAGCCCTGGCAGGGTCTATAATTCACCCCTCCACTTT. The encoded protein is CASSPGRVYNSPLHF.

The chain has TRBV5-1 and TRBJ2-7, with 7 bases aligning to TRBD2. The V gene end was trimmed by 3 bases and the J gene end by 0 bases; junction bases not matched to a gene: 6. CDR3 length: 15 amino acids. The V gene's germline CDR1 is SGHRS and CDR2 YFSETQ. CDR3: CASSWDGGFSYEQYF. DNA of the CDR3: TGCGCCAGCAGCTGGGACGGGGGGTTCTCCTACGAGCAGTACTTC.

To note about this clone: Other DNA sequences of this sample code for an identical CDR3. V gene TRBV10-3 combines with J gene TRBJ1-2; D is ambiguous. The CDR3 extends over 14 amino acids. V lost 0 bases and J lost 2, with 7 bases in between. Germline-derived CDR1 and CDR2 are ENHRY and SYGVKD. The CDR3 loop is CAISESAENYGYTF. Written as DNA, the CDR3 is TGTGCCATCAGTGAGTCGGCAGAAAACTATGGCTACACCTTC.

The rearrangement joins TRBV19 to TRBJ1-6; D remains unclear. V was clipped by 4 bases and J by 10 bases, with 17 bases between them. CDR1 and CDR2 (germline): LNHDA, SQIVND (reference sequence). This CDR3 is 15 amino acids long. CDR3 loop: CASSTFSFDGSPLHF. In DNA, the CDR3 is TGTGCCAGTAGTACCTTCTCGTTTGACGGATCACCCCTCCACTTT.

V usage is TRBV10-3 and J usage is TRBJ2-1; D is possibly TRBD2 (5 bases). CDR1 is ENHRY and CDR2 is SYGVKD in the germline V gene. This CDR3 comprises 16 residues. V lost 6 bases to trimming and J lost 2 bases, with 17 bases between them. This chain's CDR3 is CAISDGGGGAYNEQFF. DNA for the CDR3: TGTGCCATCAGCGATGGTGGCGGAGGCGCCTACAATGAGCAGTTCTTC.

This chain connects TRBV10-3 to TRBJ1-1; no definite D call. The length of the CDR3 is 13 residues. Germline CDR1 and CDR2: ENHRY and SYGVKD. The germline V and J ends were trimmed by 3 bases and 5 bases, with 10 bases remaining between them. This CDR3 reads CAISDRVKTEAFF. In DNA, the CDR3 is TGTGCCATCAGTGACCGGGTCAAGACTGAAGCTTTCTTT.

The gene calls are TRBV7-8 and TRBJ1-5; maybe TRBD1 (6 bases). Germline CDR1 SGHVS, CDR2 FQNEAQ. V was clipped by 5 bases and J by 0 bases, with 11 bases between them. This CDR3 region has 15 residues. CDR3 sequence reads: CASSRTAYSNQPQHF. DNA of the CDR3: TGTGCCAGCAGCAGGACAGCGTATAGCAATCAGCCCCAGCATTTT.

V and J are TRBV29-1 and TRBJ2-7; no reliable D call. Trimming pared 2 bases from V and 8 bases from J, leaving 10 bases between. Germline loops: CDR1 SQVTM, CDR2 ANQGSEA. The CDR3 has 11 amino acids. CDR3 sequence: CSVELRSQQYF. The CDR3 DNA reads TGCAGCGTTGAACTCAGGAGTCAGCAGTACTTC.

The chain links TRBV30 to TRBJ1-4; 7 nucleotides match TRBD1. The CDR3 has 13 amino acids. The V segment lost 8 bases and the J segment 8 bases; nucleotides outside the gene matches: 11. Germline values: CDR1 GTSNPN, CDR2 SVGIG (reference sequence). As DNA, the CDR3 is TGTGCCGTCCAGGGACAGAAGGGGGAAAAACTGTTTTTT. Protein product: CAVQGQKGEKLFF.

The rearrangement joins TRBV10-3 to TRBJ1-5; D is possibly TRBD1 (5 bases). The CDR3 is 16 amino acids. The V gene's germline CDR1 is ENHRY and CDR2 SYGVKD. Trimming took 3 bases from V and 11 from J, leaving 23 bases between them. The CDR3 loop reads CAISDREARVSGAQHF. CDR3 sequence (DNA): TGTGCCATCAGTGATAGGGAGGCCAGGGTCTCCGGGGCCCAGCATTTT.

The V and J genes are TRBV5-1 and TRBJ2-5, with TRBD1 matching 7 bases. The CDR3 is 15 amino acids. Unmatched junction bases numbered 7, after V lost 4 bases and J lost 1 base. CDR1 is SGHRS and CDR2 is YFSETQ in the germline V gene. CDR3 sequence reads: CASSAPGQSQETQYF. CDR3 nucleotide sequence: TGCGCCAGCAGCGCCCCGGGACAGTCCCAAGAGACCCAGTACTTC.

J is TRBJ1-1 and V is TRBV29-1; D is ambiguous. The CDR3 has 15 residues. CDR1 and CDR2 from the germline V gene are SQVTM and ANQGSEA. The ends were cut back, 1 base at V and 0 bases at J, with 12 bases in the middle. CDR3 bases: TGCAGCGTTGAAGGGGTCCCTGGTATGAACACTGAAGCTTTCTTT. It specifies CSVEGVPGMNTEAFF. Together with reference TRBV29-1 and TRBJ1-1, the CDR3 gives the full variable domain: SAVISQKPSRDICQRGTSLTIQCQVDSQVTMMFWYRQQPGQSLTLIATANQGSEATYESGFVIDKFPISRPNLTFSTLTVSNMSPEDSSIYLCSVEGVPGMNTEAFFGQGTRLTVV.

This clone was picked up one time. The chain links TRBV6-1 to TRBJ1-1; D is possibly TRBD1 (6 bases). The CDR3 has 15 residues. Per the germline V gene, CDR1 is MNHNS and CDR2 is SASEGT. Trimming removed 3 bases from V and 1 base from J, with 12 bases in between. Written as DNA, the CDR3 is TGTGCCAGCAGTGACCCGGGGGGCAGGAACACTGAAGCTTTCTTT. Translating gives CASSDPGGRNTEAFF.

The rearrangement joins TRBV2 to TRBJ2-2; D is unclear. The CDR3 consists of 13 residues. With 5 bases removed from V and 6 bases from J, the gap between germline ends came to 10 bases. From germline, CDR1 is SNHLY and CDR2 FYNNEI. The CDR3 sequence is CASSIETAGELFF. DNA for the CDR3: TGTGCCAGCAGTATCGAGACTGCCGGGGAGCTGTTTTTT.

This clone was recorded only once. The same CDR3 arises from other DNA sequences in this sample as well. The chain couples TRBV28 to TRBJ1-5, with TRBD1 as a possible D gene (5 bases). V was cut by 6 bases and J by 4 bases, with 13 bases left in between. This CDR3 contains 14 residues. Germline values: CDR1 MDHEN, CDR2 SYDVKM. The CDR3 DNA is TGTGCCAGCAGGCCCGGGACGGTGAATCAGCCCCAGCATTTT. Protein: CASRPGTVNQPQHF.

The V and J genes are TRBV5-1 and TRBJ2-7, with D possibly TRBD1 on 5 matching bases. The V gene lost 5 bases and the J gene lost 5 bases, with 14 bases spanning the gap. CDR1 is SGHRS and CDR2 is YFSETQ in the germline V gene. The CDR3 extends over 13 amino acids. As DNA, the CDR3 is TGCGCCAGCAGGCTTCAGGGTTGGGACGAGCAGTACTTC. Translated, it gives CASRLQGWDEQYF.

The table lists this clone with a few counts. Other nucleotide sequences from this sample produce the same CDR3. This rearrangement joins TRBV28 to TRBJ1-1; 11 nucleotides line up with TRBD1. The CDR3 consists of 14 residues. The germline gives CDR1 MDHEN, CDR2 SYDVKM. Trimming cost V 6 bases and J 4 bases; bases outside gene matches: 4. The CDR3 nucleotides are TGTGCCAGCAGGCTCGGGACAGGGGGCACTGAAGCTTTCTTT. This sequence encodes CASRLGTGGTEAFF.

This clone came up once. The chain is built from TRBV14 and TRBJ1-2; D is unresolved. V was clipped by 0 bases and J by 7 bases, with 9 bases between them. Germline V CDR1 and CDR2: SGHDN, FVKESK. The CDR3 totals 13 residues. The CDR3 region is CASSQDRIGGYTF. For the CDR3, the DNA is TGTGCCAGCAGCCAAGATAGGATAGGTGGCTACACCTTC. The full variable domain, its missing parts supplied by reference TRBV14 and TRBJ1-2, is EAGVTQFPSHSVIEKGQTVTLRCDPISGHDNLYWYRRVMGKEIKFLLHFVKESKQDESGMPNNRFLAERTGGTYSTLKVQPAELEDSGVYFCASSQDRIGGYTFGSGTRLTVV.

This chain uses TRBV5-1 with TRBJ2-3; D gene uncertain. CDR3 length: 16 residues. Per germline, CDR1 SGHRS and CDR2 YFSETQ. V was shortened by 1 base and J by 3 bases, with 15 bases between the two germline ends. The DNA for the CDR3 is TGCGCCAGCAGCTTGAAGTCAGCCACCGTAACAGATACGCAGTATTTT. Translating gives CASSLKSATVTDTQYF.

The chain recombines TRBV2 with TRBJ2-1, with D hard to call. The CDR3 spans 14 residues. Germline CDR1 is SNHLY and CDR2 is FYNNEI. Trimming removed 2 bases from V and 7 bases from J, with 12 bases in between. In DNA, the CDR3 is TGTGCCAGCAGTGAATTCGCAGGTCGAAATGAGCAGTTCTTC. Translated, it gives CASSEFAGRNEQFF.

The rearrangement joins TRBV2 to TRBJ2-2; tentatively, D is TRBD1 (6 bases). This CDR3 region has 13 residues. The germline CDR1 and CDR2 sequences are SNHLY and FYNNEI. V dropped 8 bases and J dropped 5 bases, with 12 bases sitting between them. The CDR3, as DNA: TGTGCCAGCCTCAGGGGCCGAACCGGGGAGCTGTTTTTT. Translation gives CASLRGRTGELFF.

V is TRBV5-1 and J is TRBJ2-2, with 14 bases lining up with TRBD2. The J segment lost 4 bases and the V segment lost 9 bases, leaving 8 bases of the junction unmatched. Looked up from germline, CDR1 is SGHRS and CDR2 is YFSETQ. The length of the CDR3 is 16 residues. CDR3 amino acids: CATSGTSGSVTGELFF. The CDR3 DNA reads as TGCGCCACATCCGGGACTAGCGGGAGCGTCACCGGGGAGCTGTTTTTT.

V usage is TRBV5-8 and J usage is TRBJ2-3; 7 bases line up with TRBD2. The CDR3 has 17 residues. V lost 3 bases, J lost 0 bases, and 10 bases stayed unmatched. Germline V CDR1 and CDR2: SGHTS, YDEGEE. The CDR3 coding sequence is TGTGCCAGCAGCTCCACGGTGGGGGGGAGGAGCACAGATACGCAGTATTTT. Amino acids: CASSSTVGGRSTDTQYF.

V is TRBV25-1 and J is TRBJ2-7; D ambiguous. V gave up 1 base and J gave up 7 bases, with 20 bases separating them. CDR3 length: 16 residues. From germline, CDR1 is MGHDK and CDR2 SYGVNS. Here the CDR3 DNA reads TGTGCCAGCAGTGAATTAGGGTCCGACATATTCCGGGAGCAGTACTTC. It specifies CASSELGSDIFREQYF.